Below, 15 T cell receptor beta chains from the same sample are listed, as sequenced in a study of technical replicates of blood from several donors. TCRdb's copy holds only in-frame clones and misses some; the assay was immunoSEQ multiplex PCR. The repertoire holds 65,000 to 90,000 clones, about 92% seen once, with about 0.25% in the top ten. Sample: T cells isolated from PBMCs. The receptors were sampled from a human donor in good health.

The J gene is TRBJ1-6, the V gene TRBV11-2; D is unresolved. V lost 5 bases to trimming and J lost 6 bases, with 8 bases between them. The germline gives CDR1 SGHAT, CDR2 FQNNGV. The CDR3 loop spans 13 amino acids. In DNA form, the CDR3 reads TGTGCCAGCAGCACCCACGGTAATTCACCCCTCCACTTT. Translating gives CASSTHGNSPLHF.

The chain links TRBV19 to TRBJ1-5; D ambiguous. The CDR3 is 15 amino acids. V was clipped by 3 bases and J by 3 bases, with 12 bases between them. The germline V gene has CDR1 LNHDA and CDR2 SQIVND (reference sequence). CDR3 sequence: CASSMTRVDNQPQHF. The CDR3 DNA reads as TGTGCCAGTAGTATGACTCGGGTAGACAATCAGCCCCAGCATTTT. The full variable domain, with the rest looked up from reference TRBV19 and TRBJ1-5, is DGGITQSPKYLFRKEGQNVTLSCEQNLNHDAMYWYRQDPGQGLRLIYYSQIVNDFQKGDIAEGYSVSREKKESFPLTVTSAQKNPTAFYLCASSMTRVDNQPQHFGDGTRLSIL.

This chain uses TRBV28 with TRBJ2-2, with D unresolved. The CDR3 spans 16 residues. Trimming took 2 bases from V and 5 from J, leaving 15 bases between them. In germline, CDR1 is MDHEN, CDR2 SYDVKM. CDR3 protein: CASSLPAGSVTGELFF. As DNA, the CDR3 is TGTGCCAGCAGTTTACCCGCCGGGTCAGTTACCGGGGAGCTGTTTTTT.

J is TRBJ2-1 and V is TRBV27, with 9 positions matching TRBD1. Germline CDR1 and CDR2: MNHEY and SMNVEV (reference sequence). The length of the CDR3 is 17 residues. The ends lost 4 bases at V and 5 bases at J; junction bases unmatched: 12. The CDR3 loop is CASSSPQGANRNNEQFF. CDR3 nucleotides: TGTGCCAGCAGTTCTCCACAGGGGGCCAACAGGAACAATGAGCAGTTCTTC.

V is TRBV30 and J is TRBJ2-7; 9 nucleotides align to TRBD1. This CDR3 has 14 residues. The ends lost 6 bases at V and 2 bases at J; junction bases unmatched: 8. Germline-derived CDR1 and CDR2 are GTSNPN and SVGIG (reference sequence). CDR3 amino acids: CACVTGGIPYEQYF. CDR3 DNA sequence: TGTGCCTGCGTGACAGGGGGGATCCCCTACGAGCAGTACTTC. Complete variable domain (other parts from reference TRBV30 and TRBJ2-7): SQTIHQWPATLVQPVGSPLSLECTVEGTSNPNLYWYRQAAGRGLQLLFYSVGIGQISSEVPQNLSASRPQDRQFILSSKKLLLSDSGFYLCACVTGGIPYEQYFGPGTRLTVT.

The gene calls are TRBV4-1 and TRBJ1-2; the D gene is possibly TRBD1 (5 bases). CDR3 length: 15 residues. Germline loops: CDR1 MGHRA, CDR2 YSYEKL. Trimming took 2 bases from V and 6 from J, leaving 16 bases between them. The CDR3 loop reads CASSQTPAGYDGYTF. The CDR3 region has the DNA TGCGCCAGCAGCCAAACCCCGGCAGGGTACGATGGCTACACCTTC.

The chain employs TRBV15 and TRBJ2-1; TRBD2 matches 9 bases. The CDR3 contains 20 residues. Per germline, CDR1 LNHNV and CDR2 YYDKDF (reference sequence). J was trimmed by 1 base and V by 0 bases; bases with no gene match: 13. CDR3 in DNA: TGTGCCACCAGCAGAGATAAGGGACTAGCCGATAGCAGGTCCTACAATGAGCAGTTCTTC. Amino acids: CATSRDKGLADSRSYNEQFF.

The chain employs TRBV6-6 and TRBJ1-5; D is perhaps TRBD1 (6 bases). CDR1 MNHNY and CDR2 SVGAGI come from the germline V gene (reference sequence). This CDR3 has 15 residues. The V and J ends lost 0 bases and 2 bases respectively, with 8 bases between them. CDR3 sequence reads: CASSYSGGRNQPQHF. The CDR3 DNA follows: TGTGCCAGCAGTTACTCCGGGGGGCGCAATCAGCCCCAGCATTTT.

The genes are TRBV5-1 and TRBJ2-2; no clear D. The CDR3 has 14 amino acids. The V gene's germline CDR1 is SGHRS and CDR2 YFSETQ. Trimming removed 0 bases at V and 4 bases at J, with 7 bases between. The CDR3 here is CASSLVTGTGELFF. DNA for the CDR3: TGCGCCAGCAGCTTGGTCACGGGCACCGGGGAGCTGTTTTTT. The whole variable domain, remainder taken from reference TRBV5-1 and TRBJ2-2, is KAGVTQTPRYLIKTRGQQVTLSCSPISGHRSVSWYQQTPGQGLQFLFEYFSETQRNKGNFPGRFSGRQFSNSRSEMNVSTLELGDSALYLCASSLVTGTGELFFGEGSRLTVL.

The chain recombines TRBV11-2 with TRBJ2-7, with D tentatively TRBD2 (5 bases). There are 14 residues in the CDR3. The ends were cut back, 0 bases at V and 4 bases at J, with 10 bases in the middle. Germline V lookup: CDR1 SGHAT, CDR2 FQNNGV. CDR3 sequence (DNA): TGTGCCAGCAGCTTAGATAGGCTAGCTTACGAGCAGTACTTC. Its protein product is CASSLDRLAYEQYF.

The V call is TRBV5-1, the J call TRBJ2-2, with TRBD2 matching over 9 bases. The junction had 7 bases not matched to a gene; V was cut back by 4 bases and J by 3 bases. In germline, CDR1 is SGHRS, CDR2 YFSETQ. The CDR3 consists of 16 residues. CDR3 nucleotide sequence: TGCGCCAGCAGCCTCTTAGCGGGAGCGGACACCGGGGAGCTGTTTTTT. Protein: CASSLLAGADTGELFF.

The chain joins TRBV5-5 to TRBJ1-2; D is uncertain. Germline CDR1 is SGHKS and CDR2 is YYEKEE (reference sequence). V was trimmed by 0 bases and J by 0 bases, leaving 9 bases between them. This CDR3 has 15 residues. For the CDR3, the DNA is TGTGCCAGCAGCTTGGACGGGGTCTCTAACTATGGCTACACCTTC. It specifies CASSLDGVSNYGYTF. Combining the CDR3 with reference TRBV5-5 and TRBJ1-2 gives the whole variable domain DAGVTQSPTHLIKTRGQQVTLRCSPISGHKSVSWYQQVLGQGPQFIFQYYEKEERGRGNFPDRFSARQFPNYSSELNVNALLLGDSALYLCASSLDGVSNYGYTFGSGTRLTVV.

The J gene is TRBJ1-1, the V gene TRBV7-9, with D uncertain. This CDR3 has 14 amino acids. Germline loops: CDR1 SEHNR, CDR2 FQNEAQ (reference sequence). V was shortened by 2 bases and J by 3 bases, with 10 bases between the two germline ends. The DNA for the CDR3 is TGTGCCAGCAGCTTATTTCCATTTGACACTGAAGCTTTCTTT. Its protein product is CASSLFPFDTEAFF.

V is TRBV7-9 and J is TRBJ1-1, with no clear D. Trimming cost V 1 base and J 8 bases, with 17 bases left between them. The germline CDR1 and CDR2 sequences are SEHNR and FQNEAQ (reference sequence). CDR3 size: 15 residues. The CDR3 reads CASSLGGWNVPEAFF. In DNA form, the CDR3 reads TGTGCCAGCAGCTTAGGAGGCTGGAACGTCCCCGAAGCTTTCTTT.

The chain combines TRBV19 with TRBJ1-5; TRBD1 aligns across 7 bases. This CDR3 region has 18 residues. V was clipped by 3 bases and J by 0 bases; unmatched bases: 11. Germline CDR1 reads LNHDA; CDR2 reads SQIVND (reference sequence). DNA for the CDR3: TGTGCCAGTAGTATCTGGGGGAGGACAGGAAATAGCAATCAGCCCCAGCATTTT. It translates to CASSIWGRTGNSNQPQHF.